This T cell receptor beta chain was obtained from a study of identical twins. General study points: The abundant beta clonotypes from cord blood had fewer insertions, and memory repertoires had none of this.

Notes on this clonotype: Antigen unknown.

Per germline, CDR1 MNHNS and CDR2 SASEGT. Trimming shortened V by 1 base and J by 6 bases, and 7 bases separated the two germline ends. This CDR3 is 13 amino acids long. Each CDR3 protein gets one entry after TCRdb re-called the 5' RACE reads with MiXCR. The table has under 900,000 distinct CDR3 sequences, more than 9% seen once. These data are also associated with another study on yellow fever vaccine responses in identical twins.

Sequenced sample: PBMCs. The TCR was taken from a woman aged 18-29 years in good health. The chain joins TRBV6-1 to TRBJ1-5; D remains ambiguous. DNA of the CDR3: TGTGCCAGCAGTGAAGGCCCCTCTCAGCCCCAGCATTTT. Its translation is CASSEGPSQPQHF.